This TCR beta chain is drawn from a study of blood T cells in healthy people across ages. PCR was performed a second time for roughly 7 to 12 cycles using a sample-barcoded 5' primer and a J-beta primer mix. TCRdb passed the 5' RACE reads through MiXCR, listing each CDR3 protein once. The table lists about 1.4 million distinct CDR3 sequences, 55% to 75% of them singletons. The CDR3 is 16 residues long. From germline, CDR1 is LNHNV and CDR2 YYDKDF (reference sequence). Trimming cost V 0 bases and J 2 bases, with 12 bases left between them. The sample comprised blood. V is TRBV15 and J is TRBJ2-3; tentative D call: TRBD2 (6 bases). The clonotype comes from a man aged 18 to 35 in good health. As DNA, the CDR3 is TGTGCCACCAGCAGAGAAGGGACTCCTCTCACAGATACGCAGTATTTT. This codes for CATSREGTPLTDTQYF.